This record concerns one TCR beta chain sequence. This sample is part of a study of blood T cell repertoires in COVID-19. For the study at large: The origin of the acute and convalescent COVID-19 samples was the United States, Italy and Spain.

Authors' processing steps: Cell counts per sample came from amplifying reference gene primers. Assay: immunoSEQ multiplex PCR; the TCRdb copy retains only in-frame clones and omits some. That table gives V, J and clone size, and the DNA gave D and trimming. The sample includes over 150,000 clones, 70% to 90% of them seen just once. The TCR comes from a man between 35 and 55 years old with acute or convalescent COVID-19. Sequencing used peripheral blood.

The CDR3 sequence is CASSLQGLEAFF. The CDR3 DNA sequence: TGTGCCAGCAGCCTACAGGGCCTTGAAGCTTTCTTT. The V and J genes are TRBV2 and TRBJ1-1; tentatively, D is TRBD1 (6 bases). CDR1 is SNHLY, CDR2 FYNNEI, per germline. V lost 6 bases, J lost 7 bases, and 12 bases lay in between. The CDR3 has 12 amino acids.